A single sample is the source of the 16 T cell receptor beta chains below, sequenced in a study of shared clonotypes between healthy human individuals. Sequencing used immunoSEQ multiplex PCR; TCRdb keeps in-frame clones, though not all of them. The sample records approximately 2,000,000 clones, 80% to 95% being singletons. The specimen was naive CD4+ T cells from PBMCs. The subset was: CD45RA+ positively selected. These receptors were obtained from a man between 18 and 35 years old in good health. Some clones in this sample may be carry-over from other donors' samples.

V and J are TRBV19 and TRBJ1-2; D might be TRBD1 (6 bases). CDR1 LNHDA and CDR2 SQIVND come from the germline V gene (reference sequence). This CDR3 is built from 17 residues. V was clipped by 5 bases and J by 0 bases, with 19 bases between them. The CDR3 DNA follows: TGTGCCAGTAGTCCCGGGGGCTGGGAGTCTCCTAACTATGGCTACACCTTC. Its translation is CASSPGGWESPNYGYTF.

J is TRBJ1-1 and V is TRBV27, with TRBD1 as a possible D gene (6 bases). V lost 6 bases to trimming and J lost 5 bases, with 25 bases between them. Germline CDR1 is MNHEY and CDR2 is SMNVEV (reference sequence). This CDR3 region has 17 residues. In DNA form, the CDR3 reads TGTGCCAGCAGCCCGGCCCGGGCTCAAGGGGGGGGTACTGAAGCTTTCTTT. Its protein is CASSPARAQGGGTEAFF.

On this clone: Other DNA sequences of this sample code for an identical CDR3. The CDR3, as DNA: TGTGCCAGCTCACCGGGCTCTACCTACGAGCAGTACTTC. Amino acid sequence: CASSPGSTYEQYF. The chain links TRBV18 to TRBJ2-7; D is unclear. The V and J ends lost 3 bases and 2 bases respectively, with 8 bases between them. The CDR3 spans 13 residues. Germline CDR1 reads KGHSH; CDR2 reads LQKENI.

The chain carries TRBV2 and TRBJ2-4; no reliable D call. This CDR3 is built from 12 residues. Germline CDR1 and CDR2: SNHLY and FYNNEI. Trimming removed 8 bases at V and 0 bases at J, with 5 bases between. The CDR3 DNA reads as TGTGCCAGCGGCGGAGCCAAAAACATTCAGTACTTC. Translation: CASGGAKNIQYF.

The J gene is TRBJ1-2, the V gene TRBV29-1; 7 positions match TRBD1. Per germline, CDR1 SQVTM and CDR2 ANQGSEA. The CDR3 extends over 13 amino acids. Unmatched junction bases numbered 9, after V lost 4 bases and J lost 7 bases. This CDR3 reads CSVGQGGVSGYTF. CDR3 bases: TGCAGCGTTGGACAGGGAGGGGTCAGTGGCTACACCTTC.

The gene calls are TRBV27 and TRBJ2-7; 8 nucleotides agree with TRBD1. CDR3 length equals 17 residues. Germline CDR1 MNHEY, CDR2 SMNVEV (reference sequence). V shed 7 bases, J shed 1 base, and the junction held 15 bases outside the gene matches. In DNA form, the CDR3 reads TGTGCCAGCATCTCCCCGGGTCAGGGGGCCGATTCCTACGAGCAGTACTTC. It is translated as CASISPGQGADSYEQYF.

V and J are TRBV28 and TRBJ1-1; TRBD1 agrees at 7 bases. Trimming at V came to 2 bases and at J to 7 bases, leaving 7 bases not matched to a gene. CDR1 is MDHEN, CDR2 SYDVKM, per germline. The CDR3 sequence is 14 residues long. The CDR3 reads CASSLQGGKDEAFF. Here the CDR3 DNA reads TGTGCCAGCAGTTTACAGGGGGGAAAGGATGAAGCTTTCTTT.

This clone was observed a few times. This chain connects TRBV15 to TRBJ1-5; the D gene is possibly TRBD1 (5 bases). Germline V gene data show CDR1 as LNHNV and CDR2 as YYDKDF (reference sequence). Between the trimmed V and J ends, which lost 5 bases and 2 bases, there was a span of 19 bases. The CDR3 length is 17 residues. CDR3 nucleotide sequence: TGTGCCACCAGCTCTCTCCCGGGCCTGGGGGGCAATCAGCCCCAGCATTTT. Residues: CATSSLPGLGGNQPQHF. The whole variable domain, filled in from reference TRBV15 and TRBJ1-5, reads DAMVIQNPRYQVTQFGKPVTLSCSQTLNHNVMYWYQQKSSQAPKLLFHYYDKDFNNEADTPDNFQSRRPNTSFCFLDIRSPGLGDTAMYLCATSSLPGLGGNQPQHFGDGTRLSIL.

The chain joins TRBV19 to TRBJ1-2; TRBD1 aligns across 9 bases. Looked up from germline, CDR1 is LNHDA and CDR2 is SQIVND (reference sequence). The CDR3 has 14 amino acids. V shed 3 bases, J shed 7 bases, and the junction held 6 bases outside the gene matches. CDR3: CASSIHGTGIGYTF. The CDR3, as DNA: TGTGCCAGTAGTATCCATGGGACAGGGATTGGCTACACCTTC.

This chain uses TRBV7-9 with TRBJ2-1; no clear D. V was trimmed by 6 bases and J by 0 bases, leaving 15 bases between them. The CDR3 is 16 residues long. Germline CDR1 and CDR2: SEHNR and FQNEAQ (reference sequence). DNA for the CDR3: TGTGCCAGCAGTCAGGCCGGATCCTACTCCTACAATGAGCAGTTCTTC. Amino acids: CASSQAGSYSYNEQFF.

The gene calls are TRBV28 and TRBJ2-5, with a possible D match to TRBD2 (6 bases). The V gene lost 2 bases and the J gene lost 4 bases, with 11 bases spanning the gap. Germline CDR1 and CDR2: MDHEN and SYDVKM. The CDR3 runs 14 residues. DNA of the CDR3: TGTGCCAGCAGTTTAGTGGGGCGGGGAGAGACCCAGTACTTC. Protein sequence: CASSLVGRGETQYF.

CDR3 DNA: TGTGCCAGCAGTCCCCCGGGACCGTTAAATTCACCCCTCCACTTT. It is translated as CASSPPGPLNSPLHF. The chain couples TRBV28 to TRBJ1-6, with a weak D call TRBD1 (5 bases). Trimming left V 5 bases short and J 7 bases short, with 15 bases between. The CDR3 totals 15 residues. CDR1 and CDR2 from the germline V gene are MDHEN and SYDVKM.

The chain uses TRBV4-1 and TRBJ2-7; 16 bases are a match to TRBD2. The CDR3 has 15 residues. After removal of 8 bases from V and 5 bases from J, the junction contained 6 bases not matched to a gene. CDR1 is MGHRA and CDR2 is YSYEKL in the germline V gene. CDR3 in DNA: TGCGCCAGCCGGGGACTAGCGGGAGGGCGCGACGAGCAGTACTTC. Translation gives CASRGLAGGRDEQYF.

Note on this clone: Other DNA sequences in this sample translate to the same CDR3. The chain has TRBV2 and TRBJ1-2; tentatively, D is TRBD1 (5 bases). CDR1 and CDR2 from the germline V gene are SNHLY and FYNNEI. This CDR3 has 12 amino acids. Trimming removed 2 bases from V and 5 bases from J, with 6 bases in between. The CDR3 reads CASSEQGYGYTF. The CDR3 DNA reads as TGTGCCAGCAGTGAACAGGGATATGGCTACACCTTC.

This clone was observed once. J is TRBJ1-2 and V is TRBV6-1, with a possible D match to TRBD1 (6 bases). The CDR3 runs 16 residues. The germline V and J ends were trimmed by 2 bases and 4 bases, with 17 bases remaining between them. Looked up from germline, CDR1 is MNHNS and CDR2 is SASEGT. CDR3 nucleotides: TGTGCCAGCAGTGAAAGTCCCCGCGGGGGGGCCTATGGCTACACCTTC. Translation: CASSESPRGGAYGYTF.

This sequence joins TRBV10-3 and TRBJ2-1, with 9 bases aligning to TRBD1. The V segment lost 4 bases and the J segment 3 bases; nucleotides outside the gene matches: 10. CDR1 is ENHRY and CDR2 is SYGVKD in the germline V gene. This CDR3 is 17 amino acids long. The CDR3 bases are TGTGCCATCAGTGGGCCGGGACAGGGTTGGGGCTACAATGAGCAGTTCTTC. It translates to CAISGPGQGWGYNEQFF.